Sequencing of this TCR beta chain was carried out in a study of shared clonotypes between healthy human individuals. Overall study findings and caveats: It was anticipated that sequencing depth would influence how many clonotypes donors shared. In this cohort, only blood was sampled, and tissue repertoires likely differ.

Comment on this clone: Its antigen is as yet unknown.

TCRdb's copy holds only in-frame clones and misses some; the assay was immunoSEQ multiplex PCR. This repertoire shows 450,000 to 500,000 clones, approximately 84% found once; its top ten account for roughly 13%. Germline assignment: CDR1 KGHSH and CDR2 LQKENI. V was trimmed by 4 bases and J by 5 bases, leaving 12 bases between them. The CDR3 loop spans 14 amino acids. V and J are TRBV18 and TRBJ2-1, with TRBD1 as a possible D gene (6 bases). The sequencing input was PBMCs. The receptor's source is a woman in her thirties or forties in good health. Some clones in this sample may be carry-over from other donors' samples. The CDR3 region is CASSLLAGDNEQFF. The CDR3, as DNA: TGTGCCAGCTCACTCCTAGCAGGGGACAATGAGCAGTTCTTC.